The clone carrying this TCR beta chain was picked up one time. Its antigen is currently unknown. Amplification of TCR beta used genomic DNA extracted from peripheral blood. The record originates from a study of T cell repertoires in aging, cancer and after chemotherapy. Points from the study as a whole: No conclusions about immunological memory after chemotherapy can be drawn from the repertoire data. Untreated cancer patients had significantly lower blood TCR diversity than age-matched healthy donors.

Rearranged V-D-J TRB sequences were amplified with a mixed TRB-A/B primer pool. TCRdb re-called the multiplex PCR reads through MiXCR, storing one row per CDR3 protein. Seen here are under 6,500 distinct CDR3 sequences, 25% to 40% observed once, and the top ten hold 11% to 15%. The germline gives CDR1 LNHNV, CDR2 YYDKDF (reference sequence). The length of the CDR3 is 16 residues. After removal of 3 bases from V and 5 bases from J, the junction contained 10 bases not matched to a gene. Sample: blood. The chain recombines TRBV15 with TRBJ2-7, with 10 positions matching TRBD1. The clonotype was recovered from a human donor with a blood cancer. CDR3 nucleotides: TGTGCCACCAGCAGTTACTGGGGACAGGGGAGCAACGAGCAGTACTTC. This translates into CATSSYWGQGSNEQYF.